The subject of this entry is one TCR beta chain. CDR3 length equals 15 residues. The sample is drawn from a study of OX40 agonist ivuxolimab in advanced cancers. Overall study context: A male proportion of 82.7% was recorded, with mean age approximately 64 years and range roughly 23 to 79.

Sequencing was performed with immunoSEQ multiplex PCR; in TCRdb, only in-frame clones are kept and a portion is missing. The sample consists of tens of thousands of clones, about nine tenths of them appearing once. No patient had autoimmune disease or received systemic immunosuppression. The material sequenced was CD4+ or CD8+ T cells sorted from blood, taken in a trial of the OX40 agonist ivuxolimab. This rearrangement joins TRBV21-1 to TRBJ2-1. TRBV21-1 is given as a pseudogene. This sequence was found in an adult with an advanced solid tumor such as melanoma, head and neck, liver or kidney cancer. For the CDR3, the DNA is TGTGCCAGCAGCAAACAGACGAGCTCCTACAATGAGCAGTTCTTC. It translates to CASSKQTSSYNEQFF.